The clone carrying this T cell receptor (beta chain) is judged medium-sized. This sample was included in a study of T cell changes during pregnancy in multiple sclerosis. CDR3 size: 15 residues. Germline loops: CDR1 MRHNA, CDR2 SNTAGT. After removal of 0 bases from V and 7 bases from J, the junction contained 0 bases not matched to a gene. The method was immunoSEQ multiplex PCR; TCRdb's version includes in-frame clones alone and lacks a portion of them. Of 25,000 to 35,000 clones in the sample, around 89% were seen once. The sequence derives from a female donor with multiple sclerosis, enrolled in a pregnancy study. The chain couples TRBV6-4 to TRBJ2-2; 12 nucleotides agree with TRBD2. Specimen: CD8+ T cells from peripheral blood mononuclear cells, collected in the second trimester of pregnancy. The CDR3: CASSDSTSGSGELFF. CDR3 sequence (DNA): TGTGCCAGCAGTGACTCGACTAGCGGGAGCGGGGAGCTGTTTTTT.